These 24 T cell receptor beta chains were all obtained from the same sample, sequenced in a study of cytomegalovirus exposure and HLA in healthy donors (dated by TCRdb to between 2016 and 2019). Receptor libraries were prepared by the immunoSEQ multiplex PCR assay. Entries here come from immuneACCESS through TCRdb and include only in-frame sequences with V and J called. Some clones fail to appear in such tables; in the studies checked, an unresolved V gene covers under half of the shortfall, and the cause of the remainder is unknown. The sample contains 150,000 to 200,000 clones, about 80% of them found a single time. The ten largest clonotypes hold 2.5% to 3% of the sample. The sample was PBMCs. These receptor sequences come from a woman aged 18-30 years in good health and CMV-seropositive.

DNA for the CDR3: TGTGCCAGCAGCTCTCGGCAGGGGTACAATGAGCAGTTCTTC. Translating it yields CASSSRQGYNEQFF. The chain has TRBV7-8 and TRBJ2-1; tentative D call: TRBD1 (6 bases). Trimming removed 4 bases from V and 4 bases from J, with 11 bases in between. Germline values: CDR1 SGHVS, CDR2 FQNEAQ. The CDR3 is made up of 14 amino acids.

The rearrangement uses TRBV6-6 and TRBJ2-1, with TRBD2 as a possible D gene (5 bases). There are 14 residues in the CDR3. V lost 6 bases and J lost 3, with 12 bases in between. Germline V gene sequence: CDR1 MNHNY, CDR2 SVGAGI (reference sequence). CDR3 DNA sequence: TGTGCCAGCAGCTACACCCGGGACTACAATGAGCAGTTCTTC. This codes for CASSYTRDYNEQFF.

This chain connects TRBV18 to TRBJ1-2; 8 bases fit TRBD1. This CDR3 comprises 16 residues. Germline V gene lookup returns CDR1 KGHSH and CDR2 LQKENI. V shed 5 bases, J shed 8 bases, and the junction held 16 bases outside the gene matches. CDR3 DNA: TGTGCCAGCTCAGACGGGACAGGCTCCCGCGCAAGGGGCTACACCTTC. It is translated as CASSDGTGSRARGYTF.

The chain carries TRBV6-1 and TRBJ2-2; 9 nucleotides line up with TRBD1. The V gene end was trimmed by 6 bases and the J gene end by 6 bases; junction bases not matched to a gene: 8. The germline CDR1 and CDR2 sequences are MNHNS and SASEGT. This CDR3 contains 15 residues. The DNA of the CDR3 is TGTGCCAGCAGGAAAGGGACAGGGTCTTCCGGGGAGCTGTTTTTT. Protein: CASRKGTGSSGELFF.

A single count supports this clone. The genes are TRBV6-5 and TRBJ1-2, with TRBD1 identical over 10 bases. Trimming removed 4 bases from V and 7 bases from J; junction bases left unmatched: 3. The CDR3 has 13 amino acids. Germline V gene data show CDR1 as MNHEY and CDR2 as SVGAGI. This CDR3 is CASSWDRGFGYTF. CDR3 nucleotide sequence: TGTGCCAGCAGTTGGGACAGGGGCTTTGGCTACACCTTC.

The chain has TRBV5-4 and TRBJ1-1, with TRBD1 matching 7 bases. The V segment lost 0 bases and the J segment 10 bases; nucleotides outside the gene matches: 9. From germline, CDR1 is SGHNT and CDR2 YYREEE (reference sequence). This CDR3 is built from 14 residues. The CDR3 DNA follows: TGTGCCAGCAGCTTGGAAGGGGGACAGACGGGAGCTTTCTTT. Its translation is CASSLEGGQTGAFF.

The J gene is TRBJ1-1, the V gene TRBV10-2, with 11 bases lining up with TRBD1. CDR1 and CDR2 from the germline V gene are WSHSY and SAAADI. V shed 2 bases and J 4 bases; nucleotides not matched to a gene: 0. The CDR3 totals 14 residues. Here the CDR3 reads CASSEGTGGTEAFF. The DNA for the CDR3 is TGCGCCAGCAGTGAGGGGACAGGGGGCACTGAAGCTTTCTTT.

J is TRBJ2-1 and V is TRBV9, with D perhaps TRBD2 (6 bases). The CDR3 sequence is 13 residues long. CDR1 is SGDLS, CDR2 YYNGEE, per germline. The V end lost 2 bases, the J end lost 9 bases, and 12 bases lay between the germline ends. CDR3 sequence (DNA): TGTGCCAGCAGCGTGTTTCCGGGACTTGAGCAGTTCTTC. Amino acids: CASSVFPGLEQFF.

This clone was counted at least ten times. The chain links TRBV11-2 to TRBJ1-2; 7 bases fit TRBD1. The V segment lost 3 bases and the J segment 4 bases; nucleotides outside the gene matches: 5. This CDR3 is 14 amino acids long. Germline lookup yields CDR1 SGHAT and CDR2 FQNNGV. CDR3 in amino acids: CASSFRTGPYGYTF. In DNA, the CDR3 is TGTGCCAGCAGCTTCCGGACAGGACCCTATGGCTACACCTTC.

Only one count was recorded for this clone. This rearrangement joins TRBV5-4 to TRBJ2-7; D ambiguous. CDR1 and CDR2 (germline): SGHNT, YYREEE (reference sequence). The CDR3 consists of 16 residues. The ends were cut back, 3 bases at V and 3 bases at J, with 19 bases in the middle. CDR3 sequence: CASSSTHRNGYYEQYF. CDR3 nucleotides: TGTGCCAGCAGCTCGACGCACCGGAACGGGTACTACGAGCAGTACTTC.

The gene calls are TRBV19 and TRBJ1-5; 9 nucleotides match TRBD1. Germline V gene data show CDR1 as LNHDA and CDR2 as SQIVND (reference sequence). The CDR3 covers 15 residues. V dropped 3 bases and J dropped 4; count of bases not matched to a gene: 4. CDR3 coding DNA: TGTGCCAGTAGTATCGGGACAGGGCAAAATCAGCCCCAGCATTTT. Translated: CASSIGTGQNQPQHF. Full variable domain (outside the CDR3, taken from reference TRBV19 and TRBJ1-5): DGGITQSPKYLFRKEGQNVTLSCEQNLNHDAMYWYRQDPGQGLRLIYYSQIVNDFQKGDIAEGYSVSREKKESFPLTVTSAQKNPTAFYLCASSIGTGQNQPQHFGDGTRLSIL.

The rearrangement joins TRBV6-6 to TRBJ2-7, with 7 bases matching TRBD1. V was pared by 6 bases and J by 3 bases, with 11 bases of the junction left unmatched. Germline CDR1 and CDR2: MNHNY and SVGAGI (reference sequence). The CDR3 sequence is 15 residues long. CDR3 in DNA: TGTGCCAGCAGAGATGGGGACAGACCCAGCTACGAGCAGTACTTC. Protein: CASRDGDRPSYEQYF.

The chain combines TRBV6-5 with TRBJ1-6; D not resolved. Looked up from germline, CDR1 is MNHEY and CDR2 is SVGAGI. V lost 3 bases and J 7 bases, leaving 10 bases between the germline ends. This CDR3 region has 14 residues. The CDR3 region has the DNA TGTGCCAGCAGTTATGCGGTGAGGAATTCACCCCTCCACTTT. As protein: CASSYAVRNSPLHF.

V is TRBV29-1 and J is TRBJ1-1; D is undetermined. V shed 2 bases and J shed 6 bases, with 10 bases lying between them. From germline, CDR1 is SQVTM and CDR2 ANQGSEA. The CDR3 totals 12 residues. CDR3 loop: CSVERRISEAFF. The CDR3 DNA sequence: TGCAGCGTTGAACGGCGGATATCTGAAGCTTTCTTT.

The CDR3 bases are TGTGCCAGCAGTTACGCACTAAACCCAACTTCAGATACGCAGTATTTT. Translated: CASSYALNPTSDTQYF. The chain links TRBV6-5 to TRBJ2-3; D call uncertain. The length of the CDR3 is 16 residues. CDR1 is MNHEY, CDR2 SVGAGI, per germline. V lost 2 bases to trimming and J lost 4 bases, with 16 bases between them.

The chain combines TRBV19 with TRBJ1-2; D is undetermined. With 8 bases removed from V and 4 bases from J, the gap between germline ends came to 20 bases. CDR3 length: 15 amino acids. From germline, CDR1 is LNHDA and CDR2 SQIVND (reference sequence). The CDR3 DNA sequence: TGTGCCAGTTCCGAAGGCCCAGGAGGATTCTATGGCTACACCTTC. This encodes CASSEGPGGFYGYTF.

This chain links TRBV9 with TRBJ2-5; 7 nucleotides match TRBD2. This CDR3 has 15 residues. J gave up 2 bases and V 0 bases, and 4 bases lay outside the gene matches. CDR1 SGDLS and CDR2 YYNGEE come from the germline V gene. The CDR3 protein is CASSVAPSGQETQYF. The CDR3 region has the DNA TGTGCCAGCAGCGTAGCTCCTAGCGGACAAGAGACCCAGTACTTC.

The rearrangement links TRBV2 to TRBJ1-2; tentatively, D is TRBD1 (5 bases). CDR1 is SNHLY and CDR2 is FYNNEI in the germline V gene. Trimming stripped 8 bases from V and 1 base from J, with 17 bases between. The CDR3 covers 15 residues. In DNA, the CDR3 is TGTGCCAGCCTGAAGTCCAGGGAGGGTAACTATGGCTACACCTTC. This codes for CASLKSREGNYGYTF. Supplemented by reference TRBV2 and TRBJ1-2, the full variable domain reads EPEVTQTPSHQVTQMGQEVILRCVPISNHLYFYWYRQILGQKVEFLVSFYNNEISEKSEIFDDQFSVERPDGSNFTLKIRSTKLEDSAMYFCASLKSREGNYGYTFGSGTRLTVV.

V usage is TRBV5-1 and J usage is TRBJ2-3, with TRBD1 matching over 9 bases. Trimming cost V 0 bases and J 6 bases; bases outside gene matches: 2. The CDR3 has 14 residues. Germline V gene data show CDR1 as SGHRS and CDR2 as YFSETQ. Here the CDR3 reads CASSLGTGADTQYF. The CDR3 DNA follows: TGCGCCAGCAGCTTGGGGACAGGGGCGGATACGCAGTATTTT.

The V and J genes are TRBV5-1 and TRBJ1-1, with 10 nucleotides matching TRBD1. The V segment lost 4 bases and the J segment 7 bases; nucleotides outside the gene matches: 10. Germline values: CDR1 SGHRS, CDR2 YFSETQ. The CDR3 is 15 residues long. DNA of the CDR3: TGCGCCAGCAGCCTCAGGACAGGGGGATATAATGAAGCTTTCTTT. Translation: CASSLRTGGYNEAFF.

The chain recombines TRBV6-6 with TRBJ2-7; D remains unclear. The length of the CDR3 is 13 residues. Per germline, CDR1 MNHNY and CDR2 SVGAGI (reference sequence). V dropped 2 bases and J dropped 0 bases, with 5 bases sitting between them. As DNA, the CDR3 is TGTGCCAGCAGTTACATGAGCTCCTACGAGCAGTACTTC. Translation gives CASSYMSSYEQYF.

This clone was picked up one time. This chain connects TRBV7-3 to TRBJ2-1; 10 bases are a match to TRBD2. The CDR3 has 14 residues. Germline trimming cut 5 bases from V and 9 bases from J; bases unmatched to any gene: 7. The germline gives CDR1 SGHTA, CDR2 FQGTGA. CDR3 amino acids: CASSRAGGPSEQFF. DNA for the CDR3: TGTGCCAGCAGCCGAGCGGGGGGGCCGTCTGAGCAGTTCTTC.

This chain joins TRBV11-2 and TRBJ2-1, with TRBD2 matching over 14 bases. Trimming cost V 5 bases and J 9 bases; bases outside gene matches: 3. The CDR3 is made up of 14 amino acids. Germline V CDR1 and CDR2: SGHAT, FQNNGV. This chain's CDR3 is CASSGTSGGTEQFF. CDR3 nucleotide sequence: TGTGCCAGCAGCGGGACTAGCGGGGGAACTGAGCAGTTCTTC.

Only one count was recorded for this clone. The rearrangement links TRBV5-1 to TRBJ2-2, with D uncertain. Between the trimmed V and J ends, which lost 0 bases and 7 bases, there was a span of 7 bases. The length of the CDR3 is 13 residues. The germline CDR1 and CDR2 sequences are SGHRS and YFSETQ. Here the CDR3 reads CASSLAPNGELFF. Written as DNA, the CDR3 is TGCGCCAGCAGCTTGGCTCCTAACGGGGAGCTGTTTTTT.